This T cell receptor beta chain was obtained from a study of CD8+ T cells in alopecia areata (dated by TCRdb to 2017 to 2018). About the study as a whole: Treated patients were enrolled in an open-label pilot trial of oral tofacitinib, 5 to 10 mg twice daily, for moderate-to-severe alopecia areata. Human TCRbeta sequencing covered scalp tissue and sorted CD4+ and CD8+ peripheral blood T cells from patchy and totalis/universalis alopecia areata patients and healthy controls. Scalp clonality was compared among normal scalp (n=4), patchy alopecia areata scalp (n=8), and alopecia totalis/universalis scalp (n=8). The SALT score, which quantifies the percentage of affected scalp surface area, was used to measure disease severity in treated patients. Tofacitinib was given for 6 to 18 months, followed by 6 months of follow-up off drug to assess delayed response and recurrence. immunoSEQ multiplex PCR using 35 Vbeta forward primers and 13 Jbeta reverse primers was used to amplify TCRbeta CDR3 regions. Biopsies were taken from tofacitinib-treated patients at baseline and at 4 and 24 weeks of treatment, and a later scalp biopsy was taken in several of the tofacitinib-treated patients. In both human patients and the C3H/HeJ mouse model, the study applied high-throughput TCRbeta sequencing to look at T cell clonal expansion in alopecia areata. RNA came from the PAXgene miRNA kit for fixed scalp, the miRNeasy kit for PBMCs, and the RNeasy kit for mouse skin.

The sample's time point label, decoded: around 28 days on oral tofacitinib. The sample's treatment or condition label, in plain terms: oral pan-JAK inhibitor, 5-10 mg twice daily. Lesional scalp punch biopsies and peripheral blood were obtained from alopecia areata patients. PBMCs were isolated by density centrifugation and stained for CD3, CD4 and CD8, after which CD4+ and CD8+ T cells were sorted on a FACSAria. General findings and caveats noted by the study authors: Lesional scalp, especially in alopecia totalis/universalis, showed higher clonality and more expanded CD8+ clones than normal scalp, suggesting antigenic drive. Unlike mouse skin, which is dominated by gammadelta T cells, normal human skin has resident alphabeta T cells that are also sequenced, and this complicates analysis of the scalp TCR repertoire. Scalp clonality and the number of expanded CD8+ clones among the top 100 scalp clones were significantly decreased by tofacitinib. Because the treated cohort was small and included a single nonresponder, larger studies are needed to assess links between baseline CD8+ expansion and response. Shared TCR sequences between patients were less evident than in mice, which may be partly attributable to HLA diversity in the patient population. During tofacitinib treatment, many expanded lesional clones remained in scalp and blood, and this persistence may partly explain relapse after treatment is stopped.

Library method: the immunoSEQ multiplex PCR assay. RNA was extracted from all samples and reverse transcribed into cDNA, which served as template for TCR sequencing. First-strand cDNA was synthesized using SuperScript III with a 2:1 mix of oligo-dT and random hexamers. Amplification bias was assessed with a synthetic immune receptor repertoire, and residual bias was removed computationally. In the authors' own workflow: After raw reads were preprocessed to remove errors, the CDR3 was defined following IMGT conventions as running from the conserved cysteine to phenylalanine. Clonality was calculated as 1 minus Shannon entropy normalized by log2 of the number of productive unique TCRs. Whether each scalp clone was CD4 or CD8 was inferred by checking scalp TCRbeta sequences against the CD4 and CD8 repertoires from sorted blood. TCRdb re-hosts the immuneACCESS table, in-frame sequences only. Its copies lack some clones; in the studies checked, an unresolved V gene accounts for under half of them, and the cause for the rest is not known. That table furnishes V, J and clone size, whereas the DNA furnished D and trimming. The sample table holds over 100,000 clones, of which about 50% were seen once. 0.46% of the sample is taken by the ten largest.

Note on this clone: The antigen this receptor binds is unknown. No qualities accompany the bases; no much larger clone lies one base away.

Sequences ENHRY (CDR1) and SYGVKD (CDR2) are obtained from the germline V gene. The CDR3 sequence holds 15 residues, the cysteine and phenylalanine included. The retained sequence is limited to the CDR3, 45 bases, with the frame set at the first base. Trimmed from V: 7 bases; trimmed from J: 0 bases; junction bases lacking a gene match: 5. This chain is built from TRBV10-3 and TRBJ2-7, and 11 junction bases match TRBD1. The sample consisted of CD4+ T cells sorted from blood, taken at week 4, from a patient treated with tofacitinib. The receptor was isolated from a human donor with alopecia areata. The CDR3 amino acid sequence is: CAIKQDRGLSYEQYF. Here is the DNA: TGTGCCATCAAACAGGACAGGGGGCTCTCCTACGAGCAGTACTTC.